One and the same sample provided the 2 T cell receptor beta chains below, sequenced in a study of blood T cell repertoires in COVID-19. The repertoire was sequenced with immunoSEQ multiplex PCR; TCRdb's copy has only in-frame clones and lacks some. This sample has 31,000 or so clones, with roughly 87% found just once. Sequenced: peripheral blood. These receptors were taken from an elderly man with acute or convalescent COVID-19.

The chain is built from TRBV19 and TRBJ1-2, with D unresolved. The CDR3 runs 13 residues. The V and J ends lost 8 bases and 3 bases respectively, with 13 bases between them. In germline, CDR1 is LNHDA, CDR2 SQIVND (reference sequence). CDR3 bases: TGTGCCAGTCAACGGGGTCGGGACTATGGCTACACCTTC. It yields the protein CASQRGRDYGYTF.

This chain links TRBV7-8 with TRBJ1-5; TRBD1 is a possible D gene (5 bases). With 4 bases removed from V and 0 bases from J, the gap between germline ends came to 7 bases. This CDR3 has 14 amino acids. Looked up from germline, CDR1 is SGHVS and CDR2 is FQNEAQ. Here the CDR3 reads CASSWDFSNQPQHF. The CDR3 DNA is TGTGCCAGCAGCTGGGACTTTAGCAATCAGCCCCAGCATTTT.